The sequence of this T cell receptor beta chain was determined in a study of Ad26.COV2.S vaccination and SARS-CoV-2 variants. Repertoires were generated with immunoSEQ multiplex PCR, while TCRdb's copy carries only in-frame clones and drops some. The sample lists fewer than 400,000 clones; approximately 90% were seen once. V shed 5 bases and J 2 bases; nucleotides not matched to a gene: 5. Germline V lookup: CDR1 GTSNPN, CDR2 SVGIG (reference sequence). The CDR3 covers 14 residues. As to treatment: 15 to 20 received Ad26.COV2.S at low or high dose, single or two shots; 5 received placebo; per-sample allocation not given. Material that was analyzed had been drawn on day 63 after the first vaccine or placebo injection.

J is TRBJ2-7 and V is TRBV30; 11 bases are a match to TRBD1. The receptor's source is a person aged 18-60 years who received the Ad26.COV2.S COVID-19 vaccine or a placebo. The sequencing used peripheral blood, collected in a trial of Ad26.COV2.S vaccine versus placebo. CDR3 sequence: CAWDEGQGAYEQYF. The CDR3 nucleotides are TGTGCCTGGGATGAGGGACAGGGGGCCTACGAGCAGTACTTC.